The entry below describes one T cell receptor beta chain. What it binds is unknown. Generated by immunoSEQ multiplex PCR, the TCRdb table keeps only in-frame clones and is missing some. The data hold about 97,000 clones, with 80% to 95% observed a single time. These data originate in a study of graft-versus-host responses after intestinal transplantation. Across the whole study: The recipients all started with anti-thymocyte globulin induction and then took tacrolimus and steroids for 3 to 4 years.

Study-level findings and limits: Recipient marrow contained GvH clones, some of which appeared first in ileum or blood.

The V and J ends lost 2 bases and 2 bases respectively, with 18 bases between them. Germline V CDR1 and CDR2: MNHNS, SASEGT. The CDR3 covers 18 residues. V usage is TRBV6-1 and J usage is TRBJ2-2; no firm D call. The material was PBMCs, obtained 453 days after intestinal transplant. The TCR comes from a human patient who received an intestinal transplant, so some T cells may come from the graft donor. CDR3 nucleotide sequence: TGTGCCAGCAGTGAAAAGTCTGGCCAACTACCCAACACCGGGGAGCTGTTTTTT. This translates into CASSEKSGQLPNTGELFF.